The 16 T cell receptor beta chains presented below share a single source sample, sequenced in a study of T cells after yellow fever vaccination. TCRdb reprocessed the 5' RACE reads with MiXCR, giving one entry per CDR3 protein. The table shows hundreds of thousands of distinct CDR3 sequences, with roughly 21% occurring only once. Sequencing used PBMCs, obtained 15 days after the yellow fever booster vaccination. Source of these receptors: a man aged 25-40 years who received the YFV17D yellow fever vaccine.

The chain uses TRBV27 and TRBJ2-2, with a tentative D call TRBD2 (5 bases). The V and J ends lost 6 bases and 2 bases respectively, with 13 bases between them. The CDR3 consists of 15 residues. Germline V gene lookup returns CDR1 MNHEY and CDR2 SMNVEV (reference sequence). The CDR3 loop is CASRRTPTNTGELFF. The CDR3 nucleotides are TGTGCCAGCAGGAGGACTCCTACTAACACCGGGGAGCTGTTTTTT.

This chain links TRBV12-3 or TRBV12-4 with TRBJ2-2, with D unresolved. V was shortened by 5 bases and J by 3 bases, with 10 bases between the two germline ends. The CDR3 covers 14 residues. The CDR3 is CASSRQEDTGELFF. The CDR3 coding sequence is TGTGCCAGCAGTCGACAAGAAGACACCGGGGAGCTGTTTTTT.

This clonotype was seen only a few times. The chain employs TRBV7-9 and TRBJ1-4; no clear D. The CDR3 runs to 16 residues. CDR1 and CDR2 (germline): SEHNR, FQNEAQ (reference sequence). V lost 3 bases and J lost 7, with 18 bases in between. CDR3 amino acids: CASSFAAGVGGEKLFF. In DNA form, the CDR3 reads TGTGCCAGCAGCTTTGCCGCCGGGGTAGGTGGTGAAAAACTGTTTTTT. Drawing the rest from reference TRBV7-9 and TRBJ1-4, the complete variable domain is DTGVSQNPRHKITKRGQNVTFRCDPISEHNRLYWYRQTLGQGPEFLTYFQNEAQLEKSRLLSDRFSAERPKGSFSTLEIQRTEQGDSAMYLCASSFAAGVGGEKLFFGSGTQLSVL.

V is TRBV6-1 and J is TRBJ2-1, with a tentative D call TRBD1 (5 bases). Germline assignment: CDR1 MNHNS and CDR2 SASEGT. CDR3 size: 14 residues. With 5 bases removed from V and 6 bases from J, the gap between germline ends came to 14 bases. Here the CDR3 reads CASSRQTEVNEQFF. The CDR3 nucleotides read TGTGCCAGCAGTAGGCAGACAGAAGTCAATGAGCAGTTCTTC.

This clonotype was counted only a few times. The chain joins TRBV5-1 to TRBJ1-2; tentatively, D is TRBD1 (6 bases). CDR3 length: 13 amino acids. Germline values: CDR1 SGHRS, CDR2 YFSETQ. The V end was cut by 4 bases, the J end by 8 bases, with 15 bases between. CDR3 amino acids: CASSPSGGEGYTF. The DNA for the CDR3 is TGCGCCAGCAGCCCGTCCGGGGGCGAAGGCTACACCTTC. Based on the CDR3 plus reference TRBV5-1 and TRBJ1-2, the full variable domain is KAGVTQTPRYLIKTRGQQVTLSCSPISGHRSVSWYQQTPGQGLQFLFEYFSETQRNKGNFPGRFSGRQFSNSRSEMNVSTLELGDSALYLCASSPSGGEGYTFGSGTRLTVV.

This chain uses TRBV12-3 or TRBV12-4 with TRBJ2-2; unclear D gene. CDR3 length equals 14 residues. V lost 5 bases, J lost 1 base, and 8 bases lay in between. CDR3 nucleotides: TGTGCCAGCAGTGCTTACAGGAACACCGGGGAGCTGTTTTTT. It is translated as CASSAYRNTGELFF.

This clonotype was counted at least ten times. The rearrangement uses TRBV2 and TRBJ2-2; D not resolved. This CDR3 spans 11 amino acids. The germline CDR1 and CDR2 sequences are SNHLY and FYNNEI. The germline V and J ends were trimmed by 6 bases and 4 bases, with 3 bases remaining between them. CDR3: CASRRTGELFF. The DNA of the CDR3 is TGTGCCAGCAGACGCACCGGGGAGCTGTTTTTT.

The table lists this clonotype with a few counts. The chain couples TRBV6-2 or TRBV6-3 to TRBJ2-3; D remains ambiguous. V lost 8 bases, J lost 2 bases, and 14 bases lay in between. Germline V gene data show CDR1 as MNHEY and CDR2 as SVGEGT. The CDR3 totals 14 residues. The CDR3 bases are TGTGCCAGCTCCCCCCATGTGGTCACAGATACGCAGTATTTT. It codes for CASSPHVVTDTQYF.

This clonotype occurred a few times. The chain uses TRBV6-2 or TRBV6-3 and TRBJ2-7; D possibly corresponds to TRBD2 (5 bases). The CDR3 length is 12 residues. Per the germline V gene, CDR1 is MNHEY and CDR2 is SVGEGT. V gave up 8 bases and J gave up 6 bases, with 14 bases separating them. The CDR3 here is CASRSLGGEQYF. Here the CDR3 DNA reads TGTGCCAGCCGTTCCCTTGGAGGCGAGCAGTACTTC.

The CDR3 region has the DNA TGTGCCAGCAGCTTAATGGGACAGCCGACTGGCGAGCAGTACTTC. This codes for CASSLMGQPTGEQYF. This chain connects TRBV7-9 to TRBJ2-7, with 7 bases matching TRBD1. CDR1 is SEHNR, CDR2 FQNEAQ, per germline (reference sequence). V trimming: 2 bases; J trimming: 6 bases; junction bases outside the gene matches: 10. The CDR3 totals 15 residues.

This clonotype was counted a few times. The V gene is TRBV6-2 or TRBV6-3, the J gene TRBJ1-2; no reliable D call. This CDR3 contains 13 residues. CDR1 MNHEY and CDR2 SVGEGT come from the germline V gene. The V and J ends lost 2 bases and 8 bases respectively, with 12 bases between them. The CDR3 DNA reads TGTGCCAGCAGTTACCAACCGCCAGAAGGCTACACCTTC. This codes for CASSYQPPEGYTF.

The chain links TRBV11-3 to TRBJ2-5; 7 bases align to TRBD1. V shed 0 bases, J shed 5 bases, and the junction held 6 bases outside the gene matches. The CDR3 loop spans 15 amino acids. Germline V CDR1 and CDR2: SGHNT, YENEEA. CDR3 sequence: CASSLEGQLGETQYF. DNA for the CDR3: TGTGCCAGCAGCTTAGAGGGACAGCTGGGTGAGACCCAGTACTTC.

This chain links TRBV6-2 or TRBV6-3 with TRBJ2-5, with D uncertain. CDR1 MNHEY and CDR2 SVGEGT come from the germline V gene. This CDR3 has 16 amino acids. The V and J ends lost 2 bases and 3 bases respectively, with 16 bases between them. The CDR3 protein is CASSYLSGRTEETQYF. CDR3 in DNA: TGTGCCAGCAGTTACCTCTCGGGTCGGACGGAAGAGACCCAGTACTTC.

This clonotype was observed at least ten times. The chain combines TRBV20-1 with TRBJ2-6; D remains unclear. This CDR3 has 13 residues. The germline V and J ends were trimmed by 1 base and 7 bases, with 8 bases remaining between them. CDR1 and CDR2 (germline): DFQATT, SNEGSKA (reference sequence). The CDR3 bases are TGCAGTGCTAGAGTTTCGGTAGCCAACGTCCTGACTTTC. It is translated as CSARVSVANVLTF.

This clonotype showed up just a few times. The CDR3 DNA follows: TGCGCCAGCAGCCAGGGGAACCAAGAGACCCAGTACTTC. It codes for CASSQGNQETQYF. V gene TRBV5-1 combines with J gene TRBJ2-5; a possible D gene is TRBD1 (6 bases). From germline, CDR1 is SGHRS and CDR2 YFSETQ. With 4 bases removed from V and 0 bases from J, the gap between germline ends came to 7 bases. The CDR3 spans 13 residues.

The chain has TRBV4-2 and TRBJ2-7; 9 bases align to TRBD2. J was trimmed by 13 bases and V by 0 bases; bases with no gene match: 13. Germline assignment: CDR1 LGHNA and CDR2 YNFKEQ. The CDR3 runs to 15 residues. CDR3 region: CASSQDDSASGVQYF. CDR3 DNA: TGTGCCAGCAGCCAAGATGATTCGGCTAGCGGGGTCCAATACTTC.